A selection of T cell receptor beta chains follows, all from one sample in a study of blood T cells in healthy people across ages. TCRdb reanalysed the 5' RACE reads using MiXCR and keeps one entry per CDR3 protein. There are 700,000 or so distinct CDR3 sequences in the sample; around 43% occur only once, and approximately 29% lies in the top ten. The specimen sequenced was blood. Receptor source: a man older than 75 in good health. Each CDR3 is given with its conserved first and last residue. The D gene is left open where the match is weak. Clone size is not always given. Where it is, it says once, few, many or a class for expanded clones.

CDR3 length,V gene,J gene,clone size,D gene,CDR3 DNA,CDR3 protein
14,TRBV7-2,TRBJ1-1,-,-,TGTGCCAGCAGCTTAGCCGGCCCCGGTACTGAAGCTTTCTTT,CASSLAGPGTEAFF
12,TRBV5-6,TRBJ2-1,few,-,TGTGCCAGCAGCTGGGGAGTGGGTAGGGAGTTCTTC,CASSWGVGREFF
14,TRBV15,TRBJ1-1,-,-,TGTGCCACCAGCAGAGATGGAACTTACACCGAAGCTTTCTTT,CATSRDGTYTEAFF
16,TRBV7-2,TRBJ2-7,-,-,TGTGCCAGCAGCTTAGTAGGGGGCGGGAGCGGCTACGAGCAGTACTTC,CASSLVGGGSGYEQYF
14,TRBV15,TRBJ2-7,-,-,TGTGCCACCAGCAGCAGGGCCATGACCTACGAGCAGTACTTC,CATSSRAMTYEQYF
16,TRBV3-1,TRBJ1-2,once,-,TGTGCCAGCAGCCAATACTTATCGACAGTTAACTATGGCTACACCTTC,CASSQYLSTVNYGYTF
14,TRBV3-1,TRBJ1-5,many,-,TGTGCCAGCAGCCAAGATAGGGAGAATCAGCCCCAGCATTTT,CASSQDRENQPQHF
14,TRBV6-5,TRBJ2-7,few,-,TGTGCCAGCACCCCAAGACGGAACGGCTACGAGCAGTACTTC,CASTPRRNGYEQYF
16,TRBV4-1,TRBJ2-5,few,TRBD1,TGCGCCAGCAGCCAAGCCGACAGGGGGATTCGAGAGACCCAGTACTTC,CASSQADRGIRETQYF
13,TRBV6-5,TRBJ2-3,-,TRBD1,TGTGCCAGCAGTATGACAGGGACAGATACGCAGTATTTT,CASSMTGTDTQYF
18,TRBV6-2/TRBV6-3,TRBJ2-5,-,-,TGTGCCAGCAGTTACTCGATTAGTGCGGACACCCCTCAAGAGACCCAGTACTTC,CASSYSISADTPQETQYF
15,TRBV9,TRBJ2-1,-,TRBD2,TGTGCCAGCAGCGAGACTAGCGGGGGGAACAATGAGCAGTTCTTC,CASSETSGGNNEQFF
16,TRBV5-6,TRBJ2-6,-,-,TGTGCCAGCAGCCCTGCAGTTACCTCTGGGGCCAACGTCCTGACTTTC,CASSPAVTSGANVLTF
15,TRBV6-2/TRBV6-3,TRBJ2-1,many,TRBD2,TGTGCCAGCAACCTTAGCGGGGGACCCTACAATGAGCAGTTCTTC,CASNLSGGPYNEQFF
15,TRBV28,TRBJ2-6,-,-,TGTGCCAGCGATCGGGGTGGCTCTGGGGCCAACGTCCTGACTTTC,CASDRGGSGANVLTF
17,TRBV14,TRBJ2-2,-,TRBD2,TGTGCCAGCAGCCCTCGCTCCGGGACTACCGGAACCGGGGAGCTGTTTTTT,CASSPRSGTTGTGELFF
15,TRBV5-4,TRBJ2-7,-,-,TGTGCCAGCAGCTTGCAGGGGCCGCCTAGCCACGAGCAGTACTTC,CASSLQGPPSHEQYF
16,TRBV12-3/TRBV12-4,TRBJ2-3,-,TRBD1,TGTGCCAGCAGTTCACAGGGGGCGACCAGCGCAGATGCGCAGTATTTT,CASSSQGATSADAQYF
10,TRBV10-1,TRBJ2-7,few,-,TGCGCCAGCATTCGTCCCGAGCAGTACTTC,CASIRPEQYF
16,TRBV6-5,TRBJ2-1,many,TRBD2,TGTGCCAGCAGGGAGACTAGCGGGATTGGGTACAATGAGCAGTTCTTC,CASRETSGIGYNEQFF
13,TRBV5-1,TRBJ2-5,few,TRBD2,TGCGCCAGCACTGATAGCGGGAGGGAGACCCAGTACTTC,CASTDSGRETQYF
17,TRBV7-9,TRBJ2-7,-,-,TGTGCCAGCAGCTTAGGGGTTGGTCCCCTGACCTACAATGAGCAGTACTTC,CASSLGVGPLTYNEQYF
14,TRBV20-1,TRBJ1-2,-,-,TGCAGTGCTAGCTCCGGGACAAACATCTATGGCTACACCTTC,CSASSGTNIYGYTF
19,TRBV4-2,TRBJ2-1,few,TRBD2,TGTGCCAGCAGCCAAGGGACTAGCGGGGGGCCGAGCTCCTACAATGAGCAGTTCTTC,CASSQGTSGGPSSYNEQFF
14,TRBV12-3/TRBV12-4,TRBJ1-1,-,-,TGTGCCAGCAGTTTTGGACAGATTGACACTGAAGCTTTCTTT,CASSFGQIDTEAFF
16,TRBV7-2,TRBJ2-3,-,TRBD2,TGTGCCAGCAGCCGAACTAGCGGGAGGGCCCAAGATACGCAGTATTTT,CASSRTSGRAQDTQYF
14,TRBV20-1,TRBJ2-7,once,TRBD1,TGCAGTGCCCAAAGCCCGGGACAGACCTACGAGCAGTACTTC,CSAQSPGQTYEQYF
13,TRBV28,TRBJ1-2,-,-,TGTGCCAGCAGTCCGGAGGTATGGACTAGCTACACCTTC,CASSPEVWTSYTF
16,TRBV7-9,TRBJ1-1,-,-,TGTGCCAGCAGCCGCCAAGGTGGGGTTAAGAACACTGAAGCTTTCTTT,CASSRQGGVKNTEAFF
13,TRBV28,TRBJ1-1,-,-,TGTGCCAGCAAGGACGGGGATGACACTGAAGCTTTCTTT,CASKDGDDTEAFF
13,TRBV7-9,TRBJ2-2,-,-,TGTGCCAGCAGCCGAATCATGACCGGGGAGCTGTTTTTT,CASSRIMTGELFF
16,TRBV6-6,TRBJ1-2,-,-,TGTGCCAGCAGTTATTCTCCCATCCGGGACAACTATGGCTACACCTTC,CASSYSPIRDNYGYTF
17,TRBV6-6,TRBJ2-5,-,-,TGTGCCAGCAGTTACGTTTGGCCACCTGGGCGCCAAGAGACCCAGTACTTC,CASSYVWPPGRQETQYF
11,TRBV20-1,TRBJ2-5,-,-,TGCAGTGCTAGAGATCGGTTAGATCAGTACTTC,CSARDRLDQYF
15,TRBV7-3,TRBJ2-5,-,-,TGTGCCAGCAGCTTAGGGTTCGGGAGTGTGCAGACCCAGTACTTC,CASSLGFGSVQTQYF
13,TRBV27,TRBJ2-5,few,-,TGTGCCAGCAGTTTATGGGCTCAAGAGACCCAGTACTTC,CASSLWAQETQYF
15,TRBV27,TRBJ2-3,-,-,TGTGCCAGCAGCCCGAGCAGGGGTGCAGCCGGTACGCAGTATTTT,CASSPSRGAAGTQYF
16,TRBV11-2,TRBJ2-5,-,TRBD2,TGTGCCAGCAGCATACACGCTGGGGGGGGGGAAGAGACCCAGTACTTC,CASSIHAGGGEETQYF
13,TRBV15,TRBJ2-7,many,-,TGTGCCACCACCTCGAACGCCTTCGCCGAGCAGTACTTC,CATTSNAFAEQYF
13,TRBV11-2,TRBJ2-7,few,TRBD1,TGTGCCACCTCGAAGGGGGCCTCCTACGAGCAGTACTTC,CATSKGASYEQYF
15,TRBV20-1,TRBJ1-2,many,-,TGCAGTGCCTCCTCAAAGGGAGGGCCCAACTATGGCTACACCTTC,CSASSKGGPNYGYTF
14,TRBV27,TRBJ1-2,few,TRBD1,TGTGCCAGCAGTCCATCGGACAGGGTCTATGGCTACACCTTC,CASSPSDRVYGYTF
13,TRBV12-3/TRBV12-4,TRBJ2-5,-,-,TGTGCCAGCAGGACTCAGGGACAAGAGACCCAGTACTTC,CASRTQGQETQYF